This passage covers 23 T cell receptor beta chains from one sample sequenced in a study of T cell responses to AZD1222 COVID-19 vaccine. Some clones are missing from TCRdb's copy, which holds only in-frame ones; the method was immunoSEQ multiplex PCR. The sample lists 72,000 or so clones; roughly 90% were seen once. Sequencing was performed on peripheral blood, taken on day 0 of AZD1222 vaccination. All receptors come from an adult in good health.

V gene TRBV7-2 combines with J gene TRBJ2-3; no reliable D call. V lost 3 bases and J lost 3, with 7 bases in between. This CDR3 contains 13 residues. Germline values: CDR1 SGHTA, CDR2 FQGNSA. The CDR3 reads CASSLQRTDTQYF. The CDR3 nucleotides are TGTGCCAGCAGCTTGCAGCGTACAGATACGCAGTATTTT.

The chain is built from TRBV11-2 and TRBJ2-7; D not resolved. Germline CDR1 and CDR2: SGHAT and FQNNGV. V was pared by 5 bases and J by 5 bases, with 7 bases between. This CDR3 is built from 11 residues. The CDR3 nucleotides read TGTGCCAGCAGCGTAACGGACGAGCAGTACTTC. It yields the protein CASSVTDEQYF. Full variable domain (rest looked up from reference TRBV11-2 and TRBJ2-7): EAGVAQSPRYKIIEKRQSVAFWCNPISGHATLYWYQQILGQGPKLLIQFQNNGVVDDSQLPKDRFSAERLKGVDSTLKIQPAKLEDSAVYLCASSVTDEQYFGPGTRLTVT.

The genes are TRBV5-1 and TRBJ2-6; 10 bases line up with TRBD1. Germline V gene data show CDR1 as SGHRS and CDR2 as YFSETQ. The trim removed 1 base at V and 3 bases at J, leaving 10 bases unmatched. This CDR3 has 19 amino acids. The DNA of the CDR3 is TGCGCCAGCAGCTTGTGGGGACAGGGGAGGACTCTTGGGGCCAACGTCCTGACTTTC. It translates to CASSLWGQGRTLGANVLTF.

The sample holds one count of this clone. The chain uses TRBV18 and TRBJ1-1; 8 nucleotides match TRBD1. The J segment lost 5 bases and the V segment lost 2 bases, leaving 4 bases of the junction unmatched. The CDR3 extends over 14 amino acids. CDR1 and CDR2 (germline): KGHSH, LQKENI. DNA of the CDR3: TGTGCCAGCTCACCAGTACAGGGGGAAACTGAAGCTTTCTTT. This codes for CASSPVQGETEAFF.

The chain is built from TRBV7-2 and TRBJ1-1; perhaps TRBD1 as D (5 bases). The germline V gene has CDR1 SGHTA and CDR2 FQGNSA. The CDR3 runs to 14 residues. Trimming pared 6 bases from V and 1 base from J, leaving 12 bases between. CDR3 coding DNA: TGTGCCAGCAGTAGGAGGGGCCCGAACACTGAAGCTTTCTTT. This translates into CASSRRGPNTEAFF.

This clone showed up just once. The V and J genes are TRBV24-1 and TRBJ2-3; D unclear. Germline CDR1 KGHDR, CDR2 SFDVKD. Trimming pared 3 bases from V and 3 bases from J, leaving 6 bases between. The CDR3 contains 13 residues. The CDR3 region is CATSDPPTDTQYF. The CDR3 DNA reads TGTGCCACCAGTGATCCACCTACAGATACGCAGTATTTT.

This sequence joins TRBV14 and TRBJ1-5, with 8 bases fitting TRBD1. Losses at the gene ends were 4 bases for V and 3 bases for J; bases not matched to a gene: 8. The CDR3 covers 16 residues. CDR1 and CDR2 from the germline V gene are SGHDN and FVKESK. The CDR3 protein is CASSPTQGQVNQPQHF. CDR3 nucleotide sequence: TGTGCCAGCAGCCCTACCCAGGGACAGGTCAATCAGCCCCAGCATTTT.

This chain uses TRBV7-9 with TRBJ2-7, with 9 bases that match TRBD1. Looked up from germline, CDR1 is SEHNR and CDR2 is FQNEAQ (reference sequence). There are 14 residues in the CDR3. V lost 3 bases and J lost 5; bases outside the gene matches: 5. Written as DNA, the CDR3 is TGTGCCAGCAGCTTTTGGACAGGGGTTGACGAGCAGTACTTC. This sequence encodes CASSFWTGVDEQYF.

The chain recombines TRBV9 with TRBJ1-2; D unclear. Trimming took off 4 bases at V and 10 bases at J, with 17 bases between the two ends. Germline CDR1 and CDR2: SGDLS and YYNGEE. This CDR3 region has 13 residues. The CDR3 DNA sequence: TGTGCCAGCAGCACCACCAACGGTGCATACTACACCTTC. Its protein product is CASSTTNGAYYTF.

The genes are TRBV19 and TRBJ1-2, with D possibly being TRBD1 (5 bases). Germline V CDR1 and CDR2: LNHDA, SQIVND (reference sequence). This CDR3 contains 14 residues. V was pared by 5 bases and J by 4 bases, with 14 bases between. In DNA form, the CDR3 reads TGTGCCAGTAGTGGGCAGGGCTTCAGCTATGGCTACACCTTC. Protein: CASSGQGFSYGYTF. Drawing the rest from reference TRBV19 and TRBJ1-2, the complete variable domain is DGGITQSPKYLFRKEGQNVTLSCEQNLNHDAMYWYRQDPGQGLRLIYYSQIVNDFQKGDIAEGYSVSREKKESFPLTVTSAQKNPTAFYLCASSGQGFSYGYTFGSGTRLTVV.

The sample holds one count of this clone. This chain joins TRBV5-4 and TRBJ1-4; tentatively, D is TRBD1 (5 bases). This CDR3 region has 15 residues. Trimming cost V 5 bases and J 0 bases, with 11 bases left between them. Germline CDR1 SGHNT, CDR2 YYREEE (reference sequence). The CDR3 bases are TGTGCCAGCAGAACTGACAGTGCAACTAATGAAAAACTGTTTTTT. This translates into CASRTDSATNEKLFF.

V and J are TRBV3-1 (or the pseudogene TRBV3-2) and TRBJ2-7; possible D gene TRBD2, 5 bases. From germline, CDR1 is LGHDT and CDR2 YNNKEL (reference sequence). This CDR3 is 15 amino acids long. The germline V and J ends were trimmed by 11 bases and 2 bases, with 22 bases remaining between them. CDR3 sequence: CAPRLTRTSPYEQYF. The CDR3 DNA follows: TGTGCCCCAAGGTTGACCCGGACTTCGCCCTACGAGCAGTACTTC.

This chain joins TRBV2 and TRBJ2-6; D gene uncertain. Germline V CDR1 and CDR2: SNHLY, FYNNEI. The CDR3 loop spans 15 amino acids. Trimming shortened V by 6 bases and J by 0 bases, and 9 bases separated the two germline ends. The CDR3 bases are TGTGCCAGCAGCCGTGGGATCTCTGGGGCCAACGTCCTGACTTTC. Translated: CASSRGISGANVLTF.

The CDR3 nucleotides read TGTGCCATCAGTGACACCTCGGGGCGGCATGGCTACACCTTC. It yields the protein CAISDTSGRHGYTF. This rearrangement joins TRBV10-3 to TRBJ1-2; possibly TRBD1 for D (5 bases). The CDR3 is 14 amino acids. Per the germline V gene, CDR1 is ENHRY and CDR2 is SYGVKD. V was cut by 3 bases and J by 6 bases, with 14 bases left in between.

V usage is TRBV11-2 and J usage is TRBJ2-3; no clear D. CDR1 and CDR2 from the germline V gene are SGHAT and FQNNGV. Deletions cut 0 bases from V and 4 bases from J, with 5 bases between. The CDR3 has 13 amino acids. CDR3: CASSLDAPDTQYF. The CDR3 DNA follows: TGTGCCAGCAGCTTAGACGCTCCAGATACGCAGTATTTT.

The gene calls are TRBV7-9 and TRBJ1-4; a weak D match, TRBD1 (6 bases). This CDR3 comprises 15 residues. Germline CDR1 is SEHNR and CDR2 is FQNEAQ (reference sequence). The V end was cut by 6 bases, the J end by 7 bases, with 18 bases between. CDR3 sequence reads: CASSPRSGAGEKLFF. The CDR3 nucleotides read TGTGCCAGCAGTCCGCGGTCGGGGGCAGGTGAAAAACTGTTTTTT.

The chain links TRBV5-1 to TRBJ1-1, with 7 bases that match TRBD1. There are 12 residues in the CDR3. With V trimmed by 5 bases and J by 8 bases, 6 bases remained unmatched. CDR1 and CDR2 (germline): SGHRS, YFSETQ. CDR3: CASRVDRSEAFF. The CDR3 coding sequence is TGCGCCAGCAGGGTGGACAGGTCGGAAGCTTTCTTT.

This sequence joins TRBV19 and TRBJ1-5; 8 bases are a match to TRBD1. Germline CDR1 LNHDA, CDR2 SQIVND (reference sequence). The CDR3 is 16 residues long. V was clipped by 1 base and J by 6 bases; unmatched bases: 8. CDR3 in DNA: TGTGCCAGTAGTATAGTAGGCAGGGGGCAGGCTCAGCCCCAGCATTTT. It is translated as CASSIVGRGQAQPQHF.

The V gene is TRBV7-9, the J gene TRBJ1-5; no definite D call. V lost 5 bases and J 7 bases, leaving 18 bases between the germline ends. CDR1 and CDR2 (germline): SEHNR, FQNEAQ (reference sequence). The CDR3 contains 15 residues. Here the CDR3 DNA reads TGTGCCAGCAGCCCGGACTGGTCCCCGTGGCAGCCCCAGCATTTT. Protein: CASSPDWSPWQPQHF.

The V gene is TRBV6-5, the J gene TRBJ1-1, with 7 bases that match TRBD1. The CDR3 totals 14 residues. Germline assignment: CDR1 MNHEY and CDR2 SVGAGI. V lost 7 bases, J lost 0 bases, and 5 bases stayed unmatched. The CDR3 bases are TGTGCCAGCAACCACAGGGGTGTGAACACTGAAGCTTTCTTT. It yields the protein CASNHRGVNTEAFF.

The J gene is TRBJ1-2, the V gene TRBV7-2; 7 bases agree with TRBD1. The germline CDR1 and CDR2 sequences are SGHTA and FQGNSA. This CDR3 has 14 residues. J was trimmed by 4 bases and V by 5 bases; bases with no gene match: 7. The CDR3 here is CASSKKTGPYGYTF. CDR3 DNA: TGTGCCAGCAGCAAAAAGACAGGGCCCTATGGCTACACCTTC.

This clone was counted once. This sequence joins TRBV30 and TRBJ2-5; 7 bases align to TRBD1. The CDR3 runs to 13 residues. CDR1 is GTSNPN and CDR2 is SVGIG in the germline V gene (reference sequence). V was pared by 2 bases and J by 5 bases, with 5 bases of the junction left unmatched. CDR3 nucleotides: TGTGCCTGGAGTTTAGGGGGCCAGGAGACCCAGTACTTC. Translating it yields CAWSLGGQETQYF.

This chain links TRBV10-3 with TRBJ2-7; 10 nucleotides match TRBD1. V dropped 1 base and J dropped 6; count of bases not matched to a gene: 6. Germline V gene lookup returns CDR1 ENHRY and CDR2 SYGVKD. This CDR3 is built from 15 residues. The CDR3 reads CAISELGQGEAEQYF. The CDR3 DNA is TGTGCCATCAGTGAGTTAGGACAGGGGGAGGCCGAGCAGTACTTC.